A single sample is the source of the 7 T cell receptor beta chains below, sequenced in a study of Ad26.COV2.S vaccination and SARS-CoV-2 variants. Some clones are missing from TCRdb's copy, which holds only in-frame ones; the method was immunoSEQ multiplex PCR. The data contain around 450,000 clones, approximately 89% of them singletons. Treatment indicated: roughly 20 received Ad26.COV2.S at low or high dose, single or two shots; 5 received placebo; per-sample allocation not given. Day 63 after the first vaccine or placebo injection was the time point for sampling. The specimen comprised peripheral blood, sampled in a trial of Ad26.COV2.S vaccine versus placebo. These receptors all stem from a person between 18 and 60 years old who received the Ad26.COV2.S COVID-19 vaccine or a placebo.

This clone came up once. J is TRBJ2-5 and V is TRBV7-9; 7 bases are a match to TRBD1. CDR3 length equals 15 residues. From germline, CDR1 is SEHNR and CDR2 FQNEAQ (reference sequence). The J segment lost 2 bases and the V segment lost 3 bases, leaving 6 bases of the junction unmatched. The CDR3 DNA sequence: TGTGCCAGCAGCTTTTTGGGCAGGGGGCAAGAGACCCAGTACTTC. This encodes CASSFLGRGQETQYF.

To note about this clone: This CDR3 is also generated by other DNA sequences in the sample. The J gene is TRBJ1-1, the V gene TRBV5-1; no firm D call. V was pared by 0 bases and J by 0 bases, with 9 bases between. Germline-derived CDR1 and CDR2 are SGHRS and YFSETQ. The CDR3 is 15 amino acids. The DNA of the CDR3 is TGCGCCAGCAGCTTGGCCGGAGGACTGAACACTGAAGCTTTCTTT. This sequence encodes CASSLAGGLNTEAFF.

This clone was found once. A read error may explain this, as a much larger clone is one base away. The chain is built from TRBV5-4 and TRBJ1-4; TRBD1 matches 7 bases. Germline V gene sequence: CDR1 SGHNT, CDR2 YYREEE (reference sequence). The CDR3 totals 15 residues. The V and J ends lost 5 bases and 0 bases, in that order; junction bases with no gene match: 4. CDR3 in DNA: TGTGCCAGCAGACCTGGGACAGCAACTAATGAAAAACTGTTTTTT. Translating gives CASRPGTATNEKLFF.

The gene calls are TRBV6-5 and TRBJ2-7; tentative D call: TRBD2 (6 bases). There are 14 residues in the CDR3. From germline, CDR1 is MNHEY and CDR2 SVGAGI. V lost 2 bases to trimming and J lost 3 bases, with 11 bases between them. The CDR3 DNA reads TGTGCCAGCAGTTACCGCCGGGGGTTCTACGAGCAGTACTTC. It translates to CASSYRRGFYEQYF.

The gene calls are TRBV11-3 and TRBJ2-6, with D unclear. CDR1 is SGHNT and CDR2 is YENEEA in the germline V gene. This CDR3 comprises 16 residues. Deletions cut 0 bases from V and 4 bases from J, with 10 bases between. The CDR3 DNA is TGTGCCAGCAGCTTAGACCCGGTCCTAGGGGCCAACGTCCTGACTTTC. Its protein is CASSLDPVLGANVLTF.

The chain links TRBV5-8 to TRBJ2-3; unclear D gene. Germline CDR1 and CDR2: SGHTS and YDEGEE. The CDR3 has 14 residues. With 4 bases removed from V and 3 bases from J, the gap between germline ends came to 12 bases. The CDR3 bases are TGTGCCAGCAGCCCCCGGCTGGGGACAGATACGCAGTATTTT. This codes for CASSPRLGTDTQYF. The entire variable domain, with the rest obtained from reference TRBV5-8 and TRBJ2-3, is as follows: EAGVTQSPTHLIKTRGQQATLRCSPISGHTSVYWYQQALGLGLQFLLWYDEGEERNRGNFPPRFSGRQFPNYSSELNVNALELEDSALYLCASSPRLGTDTQYFGPGTRLTVL.

V and J are TRBV18 and TRBJ1-4; D uncertain. Germline V gene data show CDR1 as KGHSH and CDR2 as LQKENI. The CDR3 sequence is 16 residues long. V lost 6 bases, J lost 4 bases, and 18 bases lay in between. CDR3 DNA: TGTGCCAGCTCTGGAAACCTTCTTACACTTAATGAAAAACTGTTTTTT. Amino acids: CASSGNLLTLNEKLFF.